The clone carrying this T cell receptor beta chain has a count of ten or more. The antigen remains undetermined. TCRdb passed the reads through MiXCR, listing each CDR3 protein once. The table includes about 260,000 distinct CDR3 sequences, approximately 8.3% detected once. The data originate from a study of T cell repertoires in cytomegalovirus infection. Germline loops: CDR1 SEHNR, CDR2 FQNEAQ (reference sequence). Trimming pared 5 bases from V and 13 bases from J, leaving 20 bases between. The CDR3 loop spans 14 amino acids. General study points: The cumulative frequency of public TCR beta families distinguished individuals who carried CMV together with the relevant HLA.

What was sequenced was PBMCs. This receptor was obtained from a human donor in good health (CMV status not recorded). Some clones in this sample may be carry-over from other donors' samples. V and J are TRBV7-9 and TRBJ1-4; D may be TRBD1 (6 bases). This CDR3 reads CASSTTGPGDRLFF. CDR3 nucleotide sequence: TGTGCCAGCAGCACTACAGGGCCCGGTGATAGACTGTTTTTT.